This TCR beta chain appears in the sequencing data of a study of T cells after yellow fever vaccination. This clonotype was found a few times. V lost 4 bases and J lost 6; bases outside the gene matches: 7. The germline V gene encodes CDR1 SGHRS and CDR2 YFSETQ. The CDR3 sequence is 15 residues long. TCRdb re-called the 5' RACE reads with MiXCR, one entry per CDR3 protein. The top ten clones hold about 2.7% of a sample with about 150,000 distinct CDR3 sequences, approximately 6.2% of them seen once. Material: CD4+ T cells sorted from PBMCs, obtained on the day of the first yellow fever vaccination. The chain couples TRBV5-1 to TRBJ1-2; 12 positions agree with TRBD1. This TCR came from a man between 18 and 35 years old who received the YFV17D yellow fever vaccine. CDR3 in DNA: TGCGCCAGCAGCGTACCGGGACAGGGGGCGAATGGCTACACCTTC. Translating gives CASSVPGQGANGYTF.